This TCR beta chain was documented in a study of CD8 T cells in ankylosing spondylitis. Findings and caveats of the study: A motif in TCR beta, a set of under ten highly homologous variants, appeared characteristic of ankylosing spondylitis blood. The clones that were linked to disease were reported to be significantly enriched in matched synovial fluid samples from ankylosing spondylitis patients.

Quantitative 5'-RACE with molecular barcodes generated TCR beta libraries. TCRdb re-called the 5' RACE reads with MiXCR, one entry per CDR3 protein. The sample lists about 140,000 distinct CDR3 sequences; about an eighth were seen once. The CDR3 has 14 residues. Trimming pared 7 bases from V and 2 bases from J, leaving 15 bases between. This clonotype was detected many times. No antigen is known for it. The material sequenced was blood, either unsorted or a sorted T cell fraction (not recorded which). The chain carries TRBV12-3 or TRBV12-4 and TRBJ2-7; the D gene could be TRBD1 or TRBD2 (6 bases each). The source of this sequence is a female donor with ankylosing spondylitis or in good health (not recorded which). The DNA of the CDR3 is TGTGCCAGCACCCTCGGGGGCTCCACCTACGAGCAGTACTTC. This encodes CASTLGGSTYEQYF.